This is a list of T cell receptor beta chains from one sample in a study of blood T cells in healthy people across ages. Each CDR3 protein is one row after TCRdb ran MiXCR on the 5' RACE reads. The data hold around 820,000 distinct CDR3 sequences, with 25% observed a single time. The sample was also linked to a second study, of T cells of mothers and their children.

The sample taken for sequencing was blood. Receptor source: a boy between 10 and 17 years old in good health. Each CDR3 is given with its conserved first and last residue. The D gene is left open where the match is weak. For some rows the clone size is stated as once, few or many, or as a class when expanded; others skip it.

>TRBJ2-5|TRBD1|TRBV18|many
CASSPGQGETQYF
TGTGCCAGCAGCCCCGGACAGGGAGAGACCCAGTACTTC
>TRBJ1-4|-|TRBV28|many
CASSPRLREKLFF
TGTGCCAGCAGTCCCCGCCTCCGGGAAAAACTGTTTTTT
>TRBJ2-2|-|TRBV4-1|-
CASSQQNPNTGELFF
TGCGCCAGCAGCCAACAAAATCCGAACACCGGGGAGCTGTTTTTT
>TRBJ2-1|-|TRBV5-1|few
CASSLAPNTYNEQFF
TGCGCCAGCAGCTTGGCCCCGAACACCTACAATGAGCAGTTCTTC
>TRBJ2-1|TRBD2|TRBV11-2|-
CASSQEREWEQFF
TGTGCCAGCAGCCAAGAGCGGGAGTGGGAGCAGTTCTTC
>TRBJ2-1|-|TRBV20-1|few
CSASRESWEQFF
TGCAGTGCGTCCCGAGAGAGTTGGGAGCAGTTCTTC
>TRBJ2-1|TRBD2|TRBV7-9|few
CASSLDLAGGPYNEQFF
TGTGCCAGCAGCTTAGATCTAGCGGGAGGGCCCTACAATGAGCAGTTCTTC
>TRBJ2-5|TRBD1|TRBV29-1|-
CSALGQGARETQYF
TGCAGCGCCTTGGGACAGGGGGCTCGAGAGACCCAGTACTTC
>TRBJ2-5|TRBD2|TRBV4-3|-
CASSQDREEGETQYF
TGCGCCAGCAGCCAAGACCGGGAGGAGGGGGAGACCCAGTACTTC
>TRBJ2-5|-|TRBV7-9|few
CAGSLFADDRETQYF
TGTGCCGGCAGCTTATTTGCGGACGACCGGGAGACCCAGTACTTC
>TRBJ2-7|-|TRBV20-1|-
CGGESDEQYF
TGCGGCGGGGAGTCGGACGAGCAGTACTTC
>TRBJ1-6|-|TRBV12-3/TRBV12-4|-
CASGDSNSPLHF
TGTGCCAGCGGAGACAGTAATTCACCCCTCCACTTT
>TRBJ2-7|-|TRBV20-1|-
CSARRIAGYEQYF
TGCAGTGCTAGGCGGATCGCGGGGTACGAGCAGTACTTC
>TRBJ2-5|TRBD2|TRBV29-1|-
CSVEDLDTSGRETQYF
TGCAGCGTTGAAGATCTGGATACTAGCGGGAGGGAGACCCAGTACTTC
>TRBJ2-7|-|TRBV5-4|-
CASRSVGYEQYF
TGTGCCAGCAGGTCCGTGGGGTACGAGCAGTACTTC
>TRBJ2-1|-|TRBV12-3/TRBV12-4|-
CASSLGGPRDYNEQFF
TGTGCCAGCAGTTTAGGCGGCCCCCGGGACTACAATGAGCAGTTCTTC
>TRBJ2-7|TRBD2|TRBV2|-
CASSGTSTYEQYF
TGTGCCAGCAGCGGGACTAGCACCTACGAGCAGTACTTC
>TRBJ2-5|-|TRBV28|few
CASSLGGHQETQYF
TGTGCCAGCAGCCTCGGGGGGCACCAAGAGACCCAGTACTTC
>TRBJ2-1|TRBD1|TRBV27|-
CASSLSSGGVHNEQFF
TGTGCCAGCAGTTTAAGCTCAGGGGGCGTACACAATGAGCAGTTCTTC
>TRBJ2-1|-|TRBV20-1|few
CSARDPILNYNEQFF
TGCAGTGCTAGAGATCCTATTTTGAATTACAACGAGCAGTTCTTC
>TRBJ1-1|-|TRBV9|few
CASSVEPRSEAFF
TGTGCCAGCAGCGTAGAACCACGGTCTGAAGCTTTCTTT
>TRBJ2-6|TRBD1|TRBV29-1|-
CSAELDRSGANVLTF
TGCAGCGCGGAATTGGACAGGTCTGGGGCCAACGTCCTGACTTTC
>TRBJ2-1|-|TRBV19|-
CASAGESYNEQFF
TGTGCCAGTGCAGGGGAGTCCTACAATGAGCAGTTCTTC
>TRBJ2-5|-|TRBV29-1|-
CSTADSGETQYF
TGCAGCACCGCGGACAGCGGCGAGACCCAGTACTTC
>TRBJ1-1|-|TRBV12-3/TRBV12-4|-
CASSFRRGFSVNTEAFF
TGTGCCAGCAGTTTCCGTCGGGGGTTCTCCGTGAACACTGAAGCTTTCTTT
>TRBJ1-4|-|TRBV28|-
CASSLAWREKLFF
TGTGCCAGCAGTCTCGCCTGGCGTGAAAAACTGTTTTTT
>TRBJ2-5|-|TRBV25-1|-
CASSEDRAGWETQYF
TGTGCCAGCAGTGAAGACCGCGCGGGATGGGAGACCCAGTACTTC
>TRBJ2-5|-|TRBV5-1|-
CASSATQGEETQYF
TGCGCCAGCAGCGCAACTCAGGGTGAAGAGACCCAGTACTTC
>TRBJ2-1|-|TRBV4-3|few
CASSQEGPLRSYNEQFF
TGCGCCAGCAGCCAAGAGGGCCCTCTCCGCTCCTACAATGAGCAGTTCTTC
>TRBJ2-7|-|TRBV6-2/TRBV6-3|-
CASSSWTDSYEQYF
TGTGCCAGCAGTTCCTGGACGGATTCCTACGAGCAGTACTTC
>TRBJ2-7|-|TRBV6-2/TRBV6-3|few
CASGNGTASYEQYF
TGTGCCAGCGGGAACGGGACTGCCTCCTACGAGCAGTACTTT
>TRBJ2-7|TRBD1|TRBV4-3|-
CASSQAAGGYYEQYF
TGCGCCAGCAGCCAAGCGGCAGGGGGCTATTACGAGCAGTACTTC
>TRBJ2-2|TRBD2|TRBV10-3|-
CAIRKGTSGSAGELFF
TGTGCCATCAGAAAAGGGACTAGCGGGAGCGCCGGGGAGCTGTTTTTT
>TRBJ2-3|-|TRBV29-1|few
CSVSGSFAGDTQYF
TGCAGCGTGTCCGGGTCATTCGCGGGAGATACGCAGTATTTT
>TRBJ2-3|-|TRBV28|few
CASSLNGLTSTDTQYF
TGTGCCAGCAGTTTAAACGGACTCACTAGCACAGATACGCAGTATTTT
>TRBJ1-5|-|TRBV20-1|few
CSASAGIGNQPQHF
TGCAGTGCTAGCGCAGGGATCGGCAATCAGCCCCAGCATTTT
>TRBJ1-5|-|TRBV6-2/TRBV6-3|few
CASKPEDRSNQPQHF
TGTGCCAGCAAGCCTGAGGACCGTAGCAATCAGCCCCAGCATTTT
>TRBJ2-3|-|TRBV10-3|-
CAISVRGSTDTQYF
TGTGCCATCAGTGTTCGGGGGAGCACAGATACGCAGTATTTT
>TRBJ1-6|TRBD1|TRBV9|many
CASSDLGGSPSATLHF
TGTGCCAGCAGTGATCTAGGGGGCTCCCCCAGTGCGACCCTCCACTTT
>TRBJ2-1|TRBD2|TRBV29-1|-
CSVYPGLAGGPYYNEQFF
TGCAGCGTATACCCGGGACTAGCGGGAGGGCCGTACTACAATGAGCAGTTCTTC
>TRBJ2-2|-|TRBV7-2|-
CASSLNVELFF
TGTGCCAGCAGCTTAAATGTTGAGCTGTTTTTT
>TRBJ2-5|TRBD1|TRBV7-2|few
CASSRDRSSQETQYF
TGTGCCAGCAGCAGGGACAGGAGTTCCCAAGAGACCCAGTACTTC
>TRBJ2-7|-|TRBV11-2|few
CASSLMVPRYEQYF
TGTGCCAGCAGCTTAATGGTTCCTCGTTACGAGCAGTACTTC
>TRBJ1-1|-|TRBV29-1|-
CSVRSDGGNTEAFF
TGCAGCGTTAGAAGCGACGGAGGGAACACTGAAGCTTTCTTT
>TRBJ2-5|-|TRBV20-1|few
CSARDPGRQATQYF
TGCAGTGCTAGAGATCCCGGCCGCCAAGCGACCCAGTACTTC
>TRBJ2-3|TRBD1|TRBV4-3|-
CASSQGRTGGIFNTQYF
TGCGCCAGCAGCCAAGGGCGAACAGGGGGGATATTCAATACGCAGTATTTT
>TRBJ2-7|TRBD2|TRBV19|-
CASKQGSGNYYEQYF
TGTGCCAGTAAACAGGGTAGCGGGAATTACTACGAGCAGTACTTC
>TRBJ1-5|-|TRBV6-2/TRBV6-3|-
CASSPRTGGNQPQHF
TGTGCCAGCAGTCCCCGGACCGGTGGGAATCAGCCCCAGCATTTT
>TRBJ1-5|-|TRBV6-6|few
CASSYSKGADQPQHF
TGTGCCAGCAGTTACTCGAAAGGGGCTGATCAGCCCCAGCATTTT
>TRBJ1-5|TRBD1|TRBV2|-
CASRGDRGQPQHF
TGTGCCAGCAGAGGGGACAGAGGGCAGCCCCAGCATTTT